What follows are 23 T cell receptor beta chains derived from one specimen sequenced in a study of graft-versus-host responses after intestinal transplantation. TCRdb's table, derived via immunoSEQ multiplex PCR, lists solely in-frame clones and lacks some. The sample has over 70,000 clones, under 85% seen once; the top ten hold about a sixth. No antigens are known for them. The sequenced sample was unstimulated CD8+ T cells sorted from spleen or lymph node cells, obtained before intestinal transplant. The receptor source for this set is a human donor who received an intestinal transplant.

This chain joins TRBV7-9 and TRBJ1-2; D is unresolved. Germline lookup yields CDR1 SEHNR and CDR2 FQNEAQ (reference sequence). The CDR3 is 19 residues long. The V end lost 2 bases, the J end lost 0 bases, and 22 bases lay between the germline ends. In DNA form, the CDR3 reads TGTGCCAGCAGCTTAAATTATCCGGGAGACACTCATTCTAACTATGGCTACACCTTC. Its protein is CASSLNYPGDTHSNYGYTF.

V and J are TRBV21-1 and TRBJ2-3; TRBD2 is the table's D call and was not checked against the DNA. TRBV21-1 is labeled a pseudogene. CDR3 length: 17 amino acids. The CDR3 DNA is TGTGCCAGCAGCGCGCCGATCTCAATAAGGGAGGCGGATACGCAGTATTTT. Protein sequence: CASSAPISIREADTQYF.

The chain employs TRBV18 and TRBJ1-5, with no clear D. The CDR3 sequence is 15 residues long. V was cut by 3 bases and J by 4 bases, with 13 bases left in between. Per germline, CDR1 KGHSH and CDR2 LQKENI. CDR3 region: CASSPRQERNQPQHF. The CDR3 DNA follows: TGTGCCAGCTCACCGAGACAAGAGAGGAATCAGCCCCAGCATTTT.

The genes are TRBV4-1 and TRBJ1-1; 9 bases line up with TRBD1. Trimming cost V 1 base and J 7 bases; bases outside gene matches: 7. In germline, CDR1 is MGHRA, CDR2 YSYEKL. The CDR3 loop spans 15 amino acids. The chain's CDR3 is CASSQVEGQGREAFF. The DNA for the CDR3 is TGCGCCAGCAGCCAAGTTGAGGGACAGGGCCGTGAAGCTTTCTTT.

This sequence joins TRBV2 and TRBJ2-3; either TRBD1 or TRBD2 may supply D (5 bases each). The CDR3 has 14 residues. The germline V gene has CDR1 SNHLY and CDR2 FYNNEI. Trimming took off 0 bases at V and 10 bases at J, with 14 bases between the two ends. The CDR3 DNA reads as TGTGCCAGCAGTGAAGCAGATACTAGGGGCCCGCAGTATTTT. It specifies CASSEADTRGPQYF.

The rearrangement uses TRBV18 and TRBJ2-7; 12 nucleotides match TRBD1. CDR3 length: 20 amino acids. Germline V lookup: CDR1 KGHSH, CDR2 LQKENI. V trimming: 6 bases; J trimming: 2 bases; junction bases outside the gene matches: 20. The CDR3 reads CASSLFSGTGGESLAYEQYF. The CDR3, as DNA: TGTGCCAGCTCCCTCTTCTCTGGGACAGGGGGCGAATCCCTCGCCTACGAGCAGTACTTC.

The table lists this clone with a count of one. J is TRBJ2-1 and V is TRBV7-9, with D perhaps TRBD2 (5 bases). The CDR3 is 15 amino acids. In germline, CDR1 is SEHNR, CDR2 FQNEAQ (reference sequence). V dropped 3 bases and J dropped 3 bases, with 12 bases sitting between them. The CDR3 region has the DNA TGTGCCAGCAGCTTCACTCTAGCAATCTACAATGAGCAGTTCTTC. This encodes CASSFTLAIYNEQFF.

The genes are TRBV28 and TRBJ2-1; 7 positions match TRBD2. Trimming removed 5 bases from V and 2 bases from J; junction bases left unmatched: 12. This CDR3 has 17 residues. CDR1 is MDHEN and CDR2 is SYDVKM in the germline V gene. The chain's CDR3 is CASSPPLRGRAYNEQFF. DNA of the CDR3: TGTGCCAGCAGTCCTCCCCTTAGAGGGAGGGCCTACAATGAGCAGTTCTTC.

The J gene is TRBJ2-7, the V gene TRBV13; D assignment may be TRBD1 or TRBD2 (6 bases each). The CDR3 is 12 residues long. With 9 bases removed from V and 0 bases from J, the gap between germline ends came to 9 bases. The germline V gene has CDR1 PRHDT and CDR2 FYEKMQ (reference sequence). CDR3 sequence (DNA): TGTGCCAGTAGGGGGGCCTCCTACGAGCAGTACTTC. It is translated as CASRGASYEQYF.

The CDR3 here is CASSVDGRNLSPLHF. In DNA, the CDR3 is TGTGCCAGCAGCGTAGACGGACGGAACCTTTCACCCCTCCACTTT. This chain uses TRBV9 with TRBJ1-6; D call uncertain. CDR1 and CDR2 (germline): SGDLS, YYNGEE. With 0 bases removed from V and 9 bases from J, the gap between germline ends came to 13 bases. There are 15 residues in the CDR3.

CDR3 amino acids: CASSPGLATASHYNEQFF. The CDR3 bases are TGTGCCAGCAGTCCGGGACTAGCGACCGCTTCACACTACAATGAGCAGTTCTTC. The chain recombines TRBV28 with TRBJ2-1, with 10 positions matching TRBD2. CDR3 size: 18 residues. Germline CDR1 is MDHEN and CDR2 is SYDVKM. V gave up 5 bases and J gave up 3 bases; unmatched junction bases: 13.

V and J are TRBV4-1 and TRBJ2-3; D may be TRBD2 (5 bases). Per the germline V gene, CDR1 is MGHRA and CDR2 is YSYEKL. Trimming left V 0 bases short and J 3 bases short, with 13 bases between. There are 16 residues in the CDR3. In DNA form, the CDR3 reads TGCGCCAGCAGCCAAGATATCCGGGGTATTACAGATACGCAGTATTTT. It yields the protein CASSQDIRGITDTQYF.

The CDR3 region is CASSTTNEQYF. For the CDR3, the DNA is TGTGCCAGCAGTACGACAAACGAGCAGTACTTC. V and J are TRBV5-6 and TRBJ2-7; D gene ambiguous. The CDR3 loop spans 11 amino acids. Germline V gene data show CDR1 as SGHDT and CDR2 as YYEEEE. Trimming cost V 5 bases and J 5 bases, with 8 bases left between them.

This clone occurred a few times. The CDR3 region is CASSPVGGSSYEQYF. The DNA of the CDR3 is TGTGCCAGCAGCCCAGTAGGGGGGAGCTCCTACGAGCAGTACTTC. The chain links TRBV28 to TRBJ2-7; D possibly matches TRBD1 or TRBD2 (6 bases each). The germline CDR1 and CDR2 sequences are MDHEN and SYDVKM. The V and J ends lost 6 bases and 0 bases respectively, with 15 bases between them. The CDR3 totals 15 residues.

For this clone: Sequence at one end of the junction differs from germline and may be a read error. V gene TRBV7-7 combines with J gene TRBJ2-7; 9 bases are a match to TRBD1. Germline CDR1 SSHAT, CDR2 FNYEAQ (reference sequence). This CDR3 contains 13 residues. In DNA, the CDR3 is TGTGCTAGCAGCTTTGGGACAGGGTACGAGCAGTACTTC. It codes for CASSFGTGYEQYF.

The J gene is TRBJ2-5, the V gene TRBV27; 14 nucleotides align to TRBD2. Germline loops: CDR1 MNHEY, CDR2 SMNVEV (reference sequence). The CDR3 runs 16 residues. V gave up 5 bases and J gave up 13 bases; unmatched junction bases: 15. The CDR3 region has the DNA TGTGCCAGCAGTCCCGGATGGGGACTAGCGGGAGTTCCGCTGTACTTC. This translates into CASSPGWGLAGVPLYF.

The chain has TRBV7-2 and TRBJ1-2, with 7 nucleotides matching TRBD1. The CDR3 sequence is 15 residues long. CDR1 and CDR2 (germline): SGHTA, FQGNSA. V gave up 4 bases and J gave up 6 bases; unmatched junction bases: 11. The CDR3 DNA follows: TGTGCCAGCAGCTCCTCTTATATAGGGGGCGATGGCTACACCTTC. Residues: CASSSSYIGGDGYTF.

The chain links TRBV18 to TRBJ2-1; D not certain. Trimming removed 2 bases at V and 1 base at J, with 15 bases between. Germline values: CDR1 KGHSH, CDR2 LQKENI. This CDR3 contains 17 residues. The DNA for the CDR3 is TGTGCCAGCTCACCAATCGGTAGAATCATGTCCTACAATGAGCAGTTCTTC. Its protein product is CASSPIGRIMSYNEQFF.

The J gene is TRBJ2-1, the V gene TRBV7-9, with 11 nucleotides matching TRBD1. This CDR3 region has 15 residues. V gave up 5 bases and J gave up 7 bases; unmatched junction bases: 7. The germline gives CDR1 SEHNR, CDR2 FQNEAQ (reference sequence). DNA of the CDR3: TGTGCCAGCAGCCGGGGCCGGGACAGGGGGAATGAGCAGTTCTTC. Its protein is CASSRGRDRGNEQFF.

The chain joins TRBV30 to TRBJ1-1; D not resolved. Germline assignment: CDR1 GTSNPN and CDR2 SVGIG (reference sequence). V was cut by 1 base and J by 3 bases, with 9 bases left in between. The CDR3 spans 13 residues. The CDR3 bases are TGTGCCTGGAGTGGGAATGGCTACACTGAAGCTTTCTTT. Encoded protein: CAWSGNGYTEAFF.

This sequence joins TRBV27 and TRBJ1-5; no clear D. The CDR3 sequence is 13 residues long. Germline CDR1 MNHEY, CDR2 SMNVEV (reference sequence). V was clipped by 3 bases and J by 6 bases, with 9 bases between them. This CDR3 reads CASSLVWSQPQHF. CDR3 nucleotides: TGTGCCAGCAGTTTGGTATGGAGTCAGCCCCAGCATTTT.

J is TRBJ2-7 and V is TRBV28, with 8 nucleotides matching TRBD2. Germline-derived CDR1 and CDR2 are MDHEN and SYDVKM. After removal of 1 base from V and 0 bases from J, the junction contained 8 bases not matched to a gene. CDR3 length equals 17 residues. The CDR3 protein is CASSLSGGGRSSYEQYF. The CDR3 bases are TGTGCCAGCAGTTTATCGGGGGGGGGACGGAGCTCCTACGAGCAGTACTTC.

The J gene is TRBJ2-1, the V gene TRBV9; D is unresolved. From germline, CDR1 is SGDLS and CDR2 YYNGEE. The CDR3 totals 13 residues. Trimming pared 0 bases from V and 5 bases from J, leaving 6 bases between. CDR3 loop: CASSVVGNNEQFF. CDR3 in DNA: TGTGCCAGCAGCGTAGTTGGAAACAATGAGCAGTTCTTC. The full variable domain, completed using reference TRBV9 and TRBJ2-1, is DSGVTQTPKHLITATGQRVTLRCSPRSGDLSVYWYQQSLDQGLQFLIQYYNGEERAKGNILERFSAQQFPDLHSELNLSSLELGDSALYFCASSVVGNNEQFFGPGTRLTVL.